This TCR beta chain was captured by sequencing in a study of cytomegalovirus exposure and HLA in healthy donors. Study observations and caveats: Exclusion applied to some V segments, including TRBV6-2 and TRBV6-3, as they were indistinguishable. Apparent HLA restriction characterized most CMV-associated TCR beta chains in a later analysis. TCR beta V- and J-gene trimming was later associated with a missense DCLRE1C variant.

Comment on this clone: As yet, its antigen is unknown.

13 Jbeta primers and 60 Vbeta primers were used for the PCR. The protocol was immunoSEQ multiplex PCR, while the TCRdb copy is restricted to in-frame clones and leaves out a portion. The sample includes more than 95,000 clones, approximately 75% of them seen just once. The CDR3 is 18 amino acids. Looked up from germline, CDR1 is LGHNA and CDR2 is YNFKEQ. V gave up 0 bases and J gave up 0 bases; unmatched junction bases: 8. This sequence joins TRBV4-2 and TRBJ2-3, with TRBD2 identical over 8 bases. Sequencing used PBMCs. The sequence was obtained from a woman between 45 and 65 years old in good health and CMV-seronegative. DNA for the CDR3: TGTGCCAGCAGCCAAGATCCTAGCGGGCTATCTAGCACAGATACGCAGTATTTT. Protein sequence: CASSQDPSGLSSTDTQYF.